The clone carrying this TCR beta chain was recorded many times. No antigen is known for it. CDR1 SQVTM and CDR2 ANQGSEA come from the germline V gene. Deletions cut 6 bases from V and 0 bases from J, with 15 bases between. The CDR3 is 15 amino acids. The data were taken from a study of early T cells in non-severe SARS-CoV-2 infection. Looking at the study overall: Sequencing input comprised bulk RNA from unsorted whole blood; chain pairing was not available.

Unique molecular identifiers tagged individual cDNA molecules. One entry per CDR3 protein results from TCRdb running MiXCR on the 5' RACE reads. This table holds more than 65,000 distinct CDR3 sequences, around 14% found once. The study's findings and limits: Clonotype matching in VDJdb favored anti-spike CD8 responses and did not capture private and CD4 specificities.

Sequencing was performed on whole blood. The chain carries TRBV29-1 and TRBJ2-1, with TRBD2 as a possible D gene (6 bases). This TCR came from an adult who was a healthcare worker with PCR-confirmed SARS-CoV-2 infection or an uninfected control (not recorded which). The chain's CDR3 is CSVTHDGSSYNEQFF. For the CDR3, the DNA is TGCAGCGTGACACATGACGGGAGCTCCTACAATGAGCAGTTCTTC.